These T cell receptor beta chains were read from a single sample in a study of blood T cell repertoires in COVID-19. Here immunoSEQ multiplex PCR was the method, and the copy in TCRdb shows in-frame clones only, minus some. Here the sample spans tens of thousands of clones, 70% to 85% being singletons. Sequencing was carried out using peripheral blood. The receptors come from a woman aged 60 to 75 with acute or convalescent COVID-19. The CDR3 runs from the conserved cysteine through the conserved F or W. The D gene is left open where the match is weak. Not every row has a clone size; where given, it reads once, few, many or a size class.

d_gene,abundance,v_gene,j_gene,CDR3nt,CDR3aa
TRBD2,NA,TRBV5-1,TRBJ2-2,TGCGCCAGCAGCCCGACTAGCGGGAGTACCGGGGAGCTGTTTTTT,CASSPTSGSTGELFF
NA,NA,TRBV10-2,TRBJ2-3,TGCGCCAGCAGTGCGACAGATACGCAGTATTTT,CASSATDTQYF
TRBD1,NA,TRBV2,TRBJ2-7,TGTGCCAGCAGCCTACCTAGAGAGACAGGGATCTCCTACGAGCAGTACTTC,CASSLPRETGISYEQYF
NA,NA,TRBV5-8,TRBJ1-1,TGTGCCAGCAGCTTGATGCCTGGAGGAGACACTGAAGCTTTCTTT,CASSLMPGGDTEAFF
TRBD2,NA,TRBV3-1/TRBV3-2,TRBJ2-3,TGTGCCAGCAGCCAAGATGGGACTAGCGAGGATACGCAGTATTTT,CASSQDGTSEDTQYF
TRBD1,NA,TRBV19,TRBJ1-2,TGTGCCAGTACCAAATATGGGACAGAGAACTATGGCTACACCTTC,CASTKYGTENYGYTF
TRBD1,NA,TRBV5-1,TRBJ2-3,TGCGCCAGCAGCGGTGGCCTCCCGGGACAGACCACAGATACGCAGTATTTT,CASSGGLPGQTTDTQYF
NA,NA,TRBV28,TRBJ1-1,TGTGCCAGCAGCCTAGTTGTCACTGAAGCTTTCTTT,CASSLVVTEAFF
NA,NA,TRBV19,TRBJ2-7,TGTGCCAGTAGTACCGGGGGGCGAACCTACGAGCAGTACTTC,CASSTGGRTYEQYF
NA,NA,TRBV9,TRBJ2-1,TGTGCCAGCACTAGTGGGGGGGCGACCTACAATGAGCAGTTCTTC,CASTSGGATYNEQFF
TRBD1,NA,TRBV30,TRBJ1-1,TGTGCCGGACAGGGGTTAAAGAACACTGAAGCTTTCTTT,CAGQGLKNTEAFF
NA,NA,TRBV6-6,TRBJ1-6,TGTGCCAGCAGCCAGTATAATTCACCCCTCCACTTT,CASSQYNSPLHF
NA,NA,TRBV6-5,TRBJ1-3,TGTGCCAGCAGTTACAGCCTGAGCTCTGGAAACACCATATATTTT,CASSYSLSSGNTIYF
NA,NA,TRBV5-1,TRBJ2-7,TGCGCCAGCAGGTTCAGGGTCGAACTACTCTACGAGCAGTACTTC,CASRFRVELLYEQYF
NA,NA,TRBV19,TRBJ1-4,TGTGCCAGTAGGCCGGTAGGGGCGGGAGAAAAACTGTTTTTT,CASRPVGAGEKLFF
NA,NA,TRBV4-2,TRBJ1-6,TGTGCCAGCAGCCAAGAACGACAATCGGCTTCACCCCTCCACTTT,CASSQERQSASPLHF
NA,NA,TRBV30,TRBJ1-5,TGTGCCTGGAGTCGGGGGGCGAATCAGCCCCAGCATTTT,CAWSRGANQPQHF
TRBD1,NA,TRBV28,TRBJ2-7,TGTGCCAGCAGTCCGGGACAGGGGGCGCGTCCGTACTTC,CASSPGQGARPYF
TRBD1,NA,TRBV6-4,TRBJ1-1,TGTGCCAGCAGTGCCCAGGGACAGGGAGTCACTGAAGCTTTCTTT,CASSAQGQGVTEAFF
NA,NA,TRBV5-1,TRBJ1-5,TGCGCCAGCAGCCTAGGGGACTCCCGCAATCAGCCCCAGCATTTT,CASSLGDSRNQPQHF
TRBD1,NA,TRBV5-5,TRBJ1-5,TGTGCCAGCAGCTTGGTGGGACAGGCAAGTCAGCCCCAGCATTTT,CASSLVGQASQPQHF
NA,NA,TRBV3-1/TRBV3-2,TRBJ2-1,TGTGCCAGCAGCCTCCGAAAGGGGGGGTTTAGGAATGAGCAGTTCTTC,CASSLRKGGFRNEQFF
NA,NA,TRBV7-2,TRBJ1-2,TGTGCCAGCAGCTTAGCACGGGGAGGCCAAATCGGCTACACCTTC,CASSLARGGQIGYTF
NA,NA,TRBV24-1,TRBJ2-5,TGTGCCACCAGGGAACAGGGTGGGGAGACCCAGTACTTC,CATREQGGETQYF
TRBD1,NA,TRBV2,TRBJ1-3,TGTGCCAGCAGTGAAAGGACAGGGCTAAGCTCTGGAAACACCATATATTTT,CASSERTGLSSGNTIYF
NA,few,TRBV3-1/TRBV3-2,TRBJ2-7,TGTGCCAGCAGCCCAAACATTGTGTTCGACGAGCAGTACTTC,CASSPNIVFDEQYF
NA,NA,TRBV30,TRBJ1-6,TGTGCCTGGAGTGCAGAGGGTATAGACTCACCCCTCCACTTT,CAWSAEGIDSPLHF